The next 22 T cell receptor beta chains were all read from a single sample in a study of vaccination and CD4 T cells after COVID-19. No antigen has been assigned to these receptors. Treatment specified: roughly 10-day PBMC culture with coronavirus spike peptide pools or control peptides (ViraFEST assay). These CD4+ T cells came from an unexposed donor, sampled before the COVID-19 pandemic (2011-2018). With the Oncomine TCR Beta short-read assay, DNA from cultured CD4+ T cells was sequenced. One entry per CDR3 protein results from TCRdb running MiXCR on the PCR reads. The sample lists 5,500 to 8,500 distinct CDR3 sequences, approximately 53% occurring once. The sample consisted of CD4+ T cells from blood, cultured in vitro. The receptors stem from a human donor in good health.

The rearrangement uses TRBV5-4 and TRBJ2-3; TRBD2 aligns across 11 bases. This CDR3 has 16 residues. CDR1 and CDR2 (germline): SGHNT, YYREEE (reference sequence). The V gene end was trimmed by 4 bases and the J gene end by 1 base; junction bases not matched to a gene: 5. CDR3 residues: CASSLTSGARTDTQYF. In DNA form, the CDR3 reads TGTGCCAGCAGCCTGACTAGCGGGGCACGCACAGATACGCAGTATTTT.

The chain combines TRBV6-1 with TRBJ2-3; 8 nucleotides line up with TRBD2. Per the germline V gene, CDR1 is MNHNS and CDR2 is SASEGT. Unmatched junction bases numbered 8, after V lost 7 bases and J lost 2 bases. The CDR3 length is 15 residues. The CDR3 here is CASTTGGANTDTQYF. CDR3 DNA: TGTGCCAGCACAACCGGGGGGGCTAACACAGATACGCAGTATTTT.

This clonotype has a handful of counts. V gene TRBV7-9 combines with J gene TRBJ1-6; D is perhaps TRBD1 (6 bases). The CDR3 sequence is 15 residues long. Trimming removed 3 bases from V and 8 bases from J, with 14 bases in between. Germline CDR1 is SEHNR and CDR2 is FQNEAQ (reference sequence). The CDR3 DNA is TGTGCCAGCAGCTTCGAAAGACCAGGGGATTCACCCCTCCACTTT. Protein sequence: CASSFERPGDSPLHF.

A few counts support this clonotype. The V gene is TRBV6-1, the J gene TRBJ1-6, with a possible D match to TRBD1 (6 bases). The germline V and J ends were trimmed by 5 bases and 9 bases, with 14 bases remaining between them. The CDR3 consists of 14 residues. Per germline, CDR1 MNHNS and CDR2 SASEGT. The CDR3 DNA reads TGTGCCAGCAGTCCCCGGACAGTATCTTCACCCCTCCACTTT. Its translation is CASSPRTVSSPLHF.

This clonotype is medium-sized (0.01 to 0.1%) within its sample. J is TRBJ1-2 and V is TRBV20-1, with D perhaps matching TRBD1 (6 bases). Trimming removed 7 bases at V and 1 base at J, with 16 bases between. Germline V gene data show CDR1 as DFQATT and CDR2 as SNEGSKA (reference sequence). CDR3 length: 14 residues. The DNA of the CDR3 is TGCAGTGGTAGGGGGGATAATAATAACTATGGCTACACCTTC. Protein sequence: CSGRGDNNNYGYTF.

There are a few counts of this clonotype. The genes are TRBV7-9 and TRBJ1-3; D remains unclear. The V gene lost 5 bases and the J gene lost 3 bases, with 8 bases spanning the gap. The germline CDR1 and CDR2 sequences are SEHNR and FQNEAQ (reference sequence). The CDR3 spans 13 residues. CDR3 DNA sequence: TGTGCCAGCAGCCTAAACATTGGAAACACCATATATTTT. Translated, it gives CASSLNIGNTIYF.

The rearrangement links TRBV6-1 to TRBJ1-4, with D maybe TRBD1 (5 bases). This CDR3 spans 15 amino acids. Germline CDR1 reads MNHNS; CDR2 reads SASEGT. V gave up 5 bases and J gave up 11 bases, with 21 bases separating them. The CDR3 sequence is CASSHRAGLNQKLFF. The CDR3 DNA is TGTGCCAGCAGTCACCGGGCAGGGCTTAATCAGAAACTGTTTTTT.

V usage is TRBV20-1 and J usage is TRBJ2-2, with D uncertain. The germline V and J ends were trimmed by 0 bases and 4 bases, with 9 bases remaining between them. From germline, CDR1 is DFQATT and CDR2 SNEGSKA (reference sequence). There are 14 residues in the CDR3. CDR3 amino acids: CSARDVRSTGELFF. CDR3 DNA sequence: TGCAGTGCTAGAGATGTGAGGTCCACCGGGGAGCTGTTTTTT.

There are a few counts of this clonotype. The genes are TRBV30 and TRBJ2-7; possibly TRBD2 for D (6 bases). Germline CDR1 GTSNPN, CDR2 SVGIG (reference sequence). The V and J ends lost 5 bases and 4 bases respectively, with 12 bases between them. The CDR3 totals 12 residues. Here the CDR3 DNA reads TGTGCCTGGGGACTCGCGGGATACGAGCAGTACTTC. Translation: CAWGLAGYEQYF.

The chain recombines TRBV7-6 with TRBJ1-2; D is perhaps TRBD1 (5 bases). The CDR3 extends over 15 amino acids. The V gene's germline CDR1 is SGHVS and CDR2 FNYEAQ. Trimming took 5 bases from V and 4 from J, leaving 17 bases between them. CDR3 region: CASSAGGQGAYGYTF. The DNA for the CDR3 is TGTGCCAGCAGCGCGGGTGGTCAGGGAGCCTATGGCTACACCTTC. Full variable domain (outside the CDR3, taken from reference TRBV7-6 and TRBJ1-2): GAGVSQSPRYKVTKRGQDVALRCDPISGHVSLYWYRQALGQGPEFLTYFNYEAQQDKSGLPNDRFSAERPEGSISTLTIQRTEQRDSAMYRCASSAGGQGAYGYTFGSGTRLTVV.

The chain joins TRBV12-3 or TRBV12-4 to TRBJ1-6; D is perhaps TRBD1 (6 bases). The CDR3 length is 13 residues. V lost 7 bases, J lost 7 bases, and 11 bases lay in between. The CDR3, as DNA: TGTGCCAGCAACATCGACAGGAATTCACCCCTCCACTTT. It translates to CASNIDRNSPLHF.

This sequence joins TRBV7-8 and TRBJ2-7; TRBD1 matches 8 bases. Germline CDR1 is SGHVS and CDR2 is FQNEAQ. There are 15 residues in the CDR3. V shed 2 bases and J 1 base; nucleotides not matched to a gene: 4. CDR3 region: CASSLTRTGSYEQYF. The DNA for the CDR3 is TGTGCCAGCAGCTTAACTCGGACAGGGTCCTACGAGCAGTACTTC.

The J gene is TRBJ1-5, the V gene TRBV12-3 or TRBV12-4; unclear D gene. The CDR3 is 11 amino acids. V lost 8 bases, J lost 7 bases, and 9 bases lay in between. CDR3 residues: CASASGQPQHF. CDR3 nucleotides: TGTGCCAGCGCCTCTGGGCAGCCCCAGCATTTT.

The chain employs TRBV6-1 and TRBJ1-5; the D gene is possibly TRBD1 (6 bases). This CDR3 spans 14 amino acids. Germline CDR1 and CDR2: MNHNS and SASEGT. Trimming pared 6 bases from V and 5 bases from J, leaving 14 bases between. The CDR3 sequence: CASSKREGDQPQHF. As DNA, the CDR3 is TGTGCCAGCAGCAAGAGGGAGGGGGATCAGCCCCAGCATTTT.

The chain couples TRBV20-1 to TRBJ2-1; D possibly corresponds to TRBD1 (5 bases). There are 15 residues in the CDR3. V lost 0 bases and J 0 bases, leaving 9 bases between the germline ends. From germline, CDR1 is DFQATT and CDR2 SNEGSKA (reference sequence). The CDR3 region is CSARDLDSSYNEQFF. CDR3 bases: TGCAGTGCTAGAGATCTCGACAGCTCCTACAATGAGCAGTTCTTC.

The CDR3 DNA reads TGTGCCAGCAGAGGAGGGTCCACCGGGGAGCTGTTTTTT. Translating gives CASRGGSTGELFF. The chain employs TRBV28 and TRBJ2-2; the D gene is possibly TRBD2 (6 bases). CDR1 and CDR2 (germline): MDHEN, SYDVKM. This CDR3 has 13 amino acids. V lost 6 bases and J 4 bases, leaving 9 bases between the germline ends.

V gene TRBV11-2 combines with J gene TRBJ1-5; D gene unclear. V was shortened by 1 base and J by 4 bases, with 5 bases between the two germline ends. Looked up from germline, CDR1 is SGHAT and CDR2 is FQNNGV. CDR3 length equals 13 residues. CDR3 loop: CASSLGSNQPQHF. The CDR3 DNA sequence: TGTGCCAGCAGCTTAGGATCAAATCAGCCCCAGCATTTT. The complete variable domain, with remaining parts taken from reference TRBV11-2 and TRBJ1-5, reads EAGVAQSPRYKIIEKRQSVAFWCNPISGHATLYWYQQILGQGPKLLIQFQNNGVVDDSQLPKDRFSAERLKGVDSTLKIQPAKLEDSAVYLCASSLGSNQPQHFGDGTRLSIL.

Only a few counts were recorded for this clonotype. The rearrangement uses TRBV6-1 and TRBJ1-2, with a tentative D call TRBD1 (5 bases). Germline-derived CDR1 and CDR2 are MNHNS and SASEGT. The CDR3 consists of 16 residues. V gave up 6 bases and J gave up 5 bases, with 22 bases separating them. CDR3 bases: TGTGCCAGCAGCCCGACGACAGTTGCTACCTCATATGGCTACACCTTC. This translates into CASSPTTVATSYGYTF.

The J gene is TRBJ1-5, the V gene TRBV27; 8 positions match TRBD1. Trimming cost V 6 bases and J 0 bases; bases outside gene matches: 4. In germline, CDR1 is MNHEY, CDR2 SMNVEV (reference sequence). The CDR3 loop spans 15 amino acids. In nucleotides, the CDR3 is TGTGCCAGCAGAACGACAGGGGCTAGCAATCAGCCCCAGCATTTT. This codes for CASRTTGASNQPQHF.

This sequence joins TRBV11-1 and TRBJ2-3; 7 nucleotides align to TRBD2. The trim removed 5 bases at V and 1 base at J, leaving 6 bases unmatched. Germline CDR1 SGHAT, CDR2 FQDESV (reference sequence). This CDR3 region has 15 residues. CDR3 bases: TGTGCCAGCAGCCTCAACGGACTAGGCACAGATACGCAGTATTTT. This codes for CASSLNGLGTDTQYF.

This clonotype has just a few counts. This rearrangement joins TRBV5-1 to TRBJ1-1, with D perhaps matching TRBD1 (6 bases). Trimming took off 0 bases at V and 2 bases at J, with 8 bases between the two ends. This CDR3 has 14 residues. Germline V lookup: CDR1 SGHRS, CDR2 YFSETQ. The DNA of the CDR3 is TGCGCCAGCAGCTTGGGGACAGATAACACTGAAGCTTTCTTT. Its protein product is CASSLGTDNTEAFF.

Only a few counts were recorded for this clonotype. The V call is TRBV20-1, the J call TRBJ2-3; TRBD2 is a possible D gene (5 bases). CDR1 DFQATT and CDR2 SNEGSKA come from the germline V gene (reference sequence). There are 13 residues in the CDR3. V shed 4 bases and J shed 7 bases, with 15 bases lying between them. The CDR3 region is CSATLANMYTQYF. The DNA for the CDR3 is TGCAGTGCTACCCTAGCAAATATGTATACGCAGTATTTT.